The T cell receptor beta chain described here comes from a study of cytomegalovirus exposure and HLA in healthy donors. Study-wide points: Analysis performed later showed TCR beta chains linked to HLA being more clonally expanded than equally common others. Earlier analysis yielded a pattern in which most TCR beta V segments were productive about 90% or about 30% of the time. In a later analysis, across HLA loci, associated TCR counts were highest for DRB1, lowest for HLA-C.

Only one count was recorded for this clone. Antigen specificity is unknown. The PCR had 60 Vbeta and 13 Jbeta primers. Profiling relied on immunoSEQ multiplex PCR, and the TCRdb table lists in-frame clones only, not all of them. The sample comprises 70,000 to 75,000 clones, more than 70% of which are singletons, and about 12% rests with the top ten. The CDR3 has 15 residues. V shed 3 bases and J shed 0 bases, with 9 bases lying between them. Germline lookup yields CDR1 SGHNT and CDR2 YYREEE (reference sequence). The source is a woman aged 40 to 50 in good health and CMV-seropositive. The specimen was PBMCs. The chain combines TRBV5-4 with TRBJ1-4; no clear D. For the CDR3, the DNA is TGTGCCAGCAGCTCCAGACAAACAACTAATGAAAAACTGTTTTTT. The encoded protein is CASSSRQTTNEKLFF.